This T cell receptor (beta chain) was captured in a study of shared clonotypes between healthy human individuals. Produced via immunoSEQ multiplex PCR; TCRdb's table is partial and in-frame only. In the table there are more than 2 million clones, approximately 95% of which are singletons. Looked up from germline, CDR1 is LNHDA and CDR2 is SQIVND (reference sequence). V lost 5 bases and J lost 0, with 14 bases in between. The CDR3 spans 17 residues. The specimen sequenced was naive CD4+ T cells sorted from blood. Subset of the sample: CD45RA+ positively selected. The gene calls are TRBV19 and TRBJ2-6; perhaps D is TRBD1 or TRBD2 (6 bases each). The clonotype was recovered from a man aged 18 to 29 in good health. This CDR3 is CASSLGGTYSGANVLTF. In DNA, the CDR3 is TGTGCCAGTAGTTTAGGAGGGACATACTCTGGGGCCAACGTCCTGACTTTC.